The present T cell receptor beta chain was sequenced within a study of shared clonotypes between healthy human individuals (TCRdb year 2020). Background for the entire study: The cohort comprised a couple of women and a few men aged 18 to 49 years. The study deeply sequenced blood TCR repertoires of five healthy adults to estimate repertoire size and the extent of clonotype sharing between individuals. To increase sequencing depth and limit assay-specific biases, different laboratories used diverse techniques to prepare libraries and sequence TCR repertoires. Per donor, leukapheresis produced somewhere between about 0.85 and 10 billion PBMCs. Per donor, three plates each were used for CD4 naive and CD4 memory, two for CD8 naive, and one for CD8 memory. Here is what the overall study found, with its caveats: Rarefaction of sorted-subset datasets indicated incomplete sequencing despite the large sequencing depth. Pairwise subsampling led to the expectation that sequencing depth would affect the degree of clonotype sharing among donors. Naive subsets generally had larger estimated clonotype richness than memory subsets. Compared with non-shared clonotypes, clonotypes shared by all four sorted-subset donors had higher generation probabilities. Sampling was restricted to blood, and TCR repertoires in tissues likely differ from the TCR repertoires found in blood. Sharing across a few donors was observed for approximately 5% of naive CD4, over 3% of naive CD8, about 2.3% of memory CD4, and less than 0.45% of memory CD8 clonotypes. The genetic and exposure-history diversity represented was limited by the small number of donors.

The donors were healthy, HIV-negative adults who had no recently reported acute infections or vaccinations. All donors were Caucasian adults living in Nashville, Tennessee, USA. CD4+ T cells were enriched by magnetic negative selection; naive cells were then positively selected on CD45RA, and the negative fraction formed the memory subset. After blood collection by leukapheresis, PBMCs were isolated using Ficoll-Histopaque density gradient centrifugation and then cryopreserved in the vapor phase of liquid nitrogen. Purity and quantity of every magnetically sorted T cell population were checked by analytical flow cytometry. Each sorted fraction had its genomic DNA isolated and then quantified by UV absorbance on a Nanodrop 2000c. The germline V gene yields SGDLS for CDR1 and YYNGEE for CDR2. V trim: 3 bases; J trim: 7 bases; unmatched bases: 6. The CDR3 covers 15 residues, taking in both the cysteine and the phenylalanine. Only the CDR3 portion is preserved as DNA: 45 bases, with reading frame beginning at the first base.

This clone appeared once. It lacks a known antigen. Per-nucleotide qualities are absent, and no much larger clonotype sits a single base away. Using the deep immunoSEQ assay, TCR CDR3 regions were amplified from genomic DNA by multiplex PCR. Genomic DNA extracted from each cell subset was distributed evenly over all wells of several immunoSEQ 96-well plates, and each plate served as one replicate. For sorted subsets, each replicate PCR was loaded with approximately 200 ng genomic DNA, equivalent to 30,000 to 35,000 T cell genomes. Purified libraries were quantified with a Qubit 3.0 fluorometer, sized on a Bioanalyzer 2100, and re-quantified with the KAPA Library Quantification kit. Each immunoSEQ 96-well plate was sequenced on its own single-read 150-cycle Illumina NextSeq 550 flow cell. Processing in the source paper ran as follows. The immunoSEQ output contained only junctional sequences without quality scores, so filtering could not match that applied to full-length reads. Sequences were annotated with PyIR, a Python wrapper for IgBLAST v1.9, and V/J genes and CDR3 were assigned using IMGT germline references. Reads with weak V/J assignments (E-value above 1e-6), missing CDR3, stop codons, out-of-frame junctions, or ambiguous translated residues were removed. V3J clonotypes were defined as sequences sharing an identical inferred V gene, J gene, and CDR3 amino acid sequence. To compute the percentage overlap between repertoires, the number of shared unique clonotypes was divided by the size of the smaller repertoire. Repertoire richness was assessed with RTK rarefaction, the Chao1 estimator, and Recon v2.1 estimates of unobserved clonotypes. OLGA was used to compute generation probabilities for all TCRbeta clonotypes that the gDNA method yielded from a handful of donors. TCRdb took this table from immuneACCESS and kept in-frame rearrangements with V and J called. Such tables lack part of the clones; where checked against another copy, unresolved V genes explain under half of the gap, and the rest is unexplained. Clonal size and the V and J genes are those of that table, whereas D and trimming came from the DNA. For this sample there are about 2.4 million clones; just over 90% appear just once. The ten largest clones take up over 0.12% of the sample.

Input material: naive CD4+ T cells sorted from blood. Sample cell subset or site, as interpreted from the label and publication: CD45RA+ positively selected. The receptor chain draws on TRBV9 and TRBJ2-2, and TRBD1 aligns with 10 junction nucleotides. The TCR comes from a man between 18 and 35 years old in good health. The nucleotide sequence reads as follows: TGTGCCAGCAGCGACCGACAGGGGGCGGACGGGGAGCTGTTTTTT. Translated, it reads CASSDRQGADGELFF.